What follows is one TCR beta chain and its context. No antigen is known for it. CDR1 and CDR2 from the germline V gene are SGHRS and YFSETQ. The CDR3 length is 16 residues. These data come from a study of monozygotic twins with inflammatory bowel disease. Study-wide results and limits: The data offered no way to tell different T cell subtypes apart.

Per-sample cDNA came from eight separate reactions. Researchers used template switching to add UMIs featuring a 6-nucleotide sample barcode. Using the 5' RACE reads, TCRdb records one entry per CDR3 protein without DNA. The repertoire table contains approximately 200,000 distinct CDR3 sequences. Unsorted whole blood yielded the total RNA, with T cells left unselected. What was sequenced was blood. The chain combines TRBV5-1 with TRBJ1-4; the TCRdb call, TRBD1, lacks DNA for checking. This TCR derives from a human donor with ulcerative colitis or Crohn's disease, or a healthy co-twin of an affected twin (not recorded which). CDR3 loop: CASSLADRATNEKLFF.